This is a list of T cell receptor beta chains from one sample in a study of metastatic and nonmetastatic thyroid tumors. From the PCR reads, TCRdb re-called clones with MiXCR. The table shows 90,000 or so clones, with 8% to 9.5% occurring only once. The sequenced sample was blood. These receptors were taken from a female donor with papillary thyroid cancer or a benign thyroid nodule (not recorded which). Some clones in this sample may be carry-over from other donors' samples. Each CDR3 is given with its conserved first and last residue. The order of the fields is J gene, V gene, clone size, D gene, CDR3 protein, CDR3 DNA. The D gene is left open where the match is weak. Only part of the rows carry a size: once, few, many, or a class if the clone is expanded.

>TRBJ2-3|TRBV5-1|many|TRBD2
CASSLVGTSGGAPDTQYF
TGCGCCAGCAGCTTGGTCGGGACTAGCGGGGGGGCCCCAGATACGCAGTATTTT
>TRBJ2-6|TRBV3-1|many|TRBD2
CASSPGRGNVLTF
TGTGCCAGCAGCCCCGGGAGGGGCAACGTCCTGACTTTC
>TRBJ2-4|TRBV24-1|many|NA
CATTRTLAKNIQYF
TGTGCCACCACGCGGACACTAGCCAAAAACATTCAGTACTTC
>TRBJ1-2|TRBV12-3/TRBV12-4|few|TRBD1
CASSRSGGGYTF
TGTGCCAGCAGCCGGTCAGGGGGAGGCTACACCTTC
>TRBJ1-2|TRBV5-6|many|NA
CASSLNGGGPGYGYTF
TGTGCCAGCAGCTTGAACGGGGGCGGACCTGGCTATGGCTACACCTTC
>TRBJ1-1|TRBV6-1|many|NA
CASSSRGGLKAFF
TGTGCCAGCAGTTCCAGGGGTGGCTTGAAAGCTTTCTTT
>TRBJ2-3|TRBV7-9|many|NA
CASSLGGSGDTQYF
TGTGCCAGCAGCTTAGGCGGTTCAGGAGATACGCAGTATTTT
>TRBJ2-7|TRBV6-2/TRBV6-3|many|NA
CASSPRGAFSYEQYF
TGTGCCAGCAGTCCTCGGGGGGCATTCTCGTACGAGCAGTACTTC
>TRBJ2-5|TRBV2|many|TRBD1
CASSVFGTAEGTQYF
TGTGCCAGCAGTGTATTTGGGACAGCTGAAGGGACCCAGTACTTC
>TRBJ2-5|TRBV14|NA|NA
CASSQEKGPSQTQYF
TGTGCCAGCAGCCAAGAGAAGGGTCCCTCCCAGACCCAGTACTTC
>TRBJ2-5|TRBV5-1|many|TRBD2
CASSSGLAGGPRETQYF
TGCGCCAGCAGCTCCGGACTAGCGGGGGGGCCGAGGGAGACCCAGTACTTC
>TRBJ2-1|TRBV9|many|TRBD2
CASSVGLAGMDEQFF
TGTGCCAGCAGCGTAGGTCTAGCGGGTATGGATGAGCAGTTCTTC
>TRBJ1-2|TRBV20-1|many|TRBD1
CSAILPGTGGYGYTF
TGCAGTGCTATTCTACCCGGGACAGGAGGTTACGGCTACACCTTC
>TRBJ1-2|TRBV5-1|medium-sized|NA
CASSPRGVGVDGYTF
TGCGCCAGCAGCCCCCGGGGGGTAGGGGTCGATGGCTACACCTTC
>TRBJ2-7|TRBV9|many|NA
CASSVSVLNQGEQYF
TGTGCCAGCAGCGTTTCCGTCCTTAACCAGGGGGAGCAGTACTTC
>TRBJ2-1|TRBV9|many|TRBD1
CASSQGALNEQFF
TGTGCCAGCAGCCAGGGGGCCCTCAATGAGCAGTTCTTC
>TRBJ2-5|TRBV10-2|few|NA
CASSEVRTVLGETQYF
TGCGCCAGCAGTGAGGTCAGGACCGTCTTGGGGGAGACCCAGTACTTC
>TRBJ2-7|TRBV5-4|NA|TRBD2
CASSLHPSGGVLPYEQYF
TGTGCCAGCAGCTTGCACCCTAGCGGGGGAGTTCTTCCCTACGAGCAGTACTTC
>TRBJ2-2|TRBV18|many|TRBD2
CASSSLQRLAGGELFF
TGTGCCAGCTCAAGCCTACAGAGACTAGCGGGCGGGGAGCTGTTTTTT
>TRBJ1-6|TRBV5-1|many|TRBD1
CASRSRTGVGSPLHF
TGCGCCAGCAGATCCAGGACAGGGGTAGGTTCACCCCTCCACTTT
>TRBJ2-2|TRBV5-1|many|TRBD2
CASSFSGGTSNTGELFF
TGCGCCAGCAGCTTTAGCGGGGGGACCTCGAACACCGGGGAGCTGTTTTTT
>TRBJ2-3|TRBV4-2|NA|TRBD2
CASSQNPTSGGAPDTQYF
TGTGCCAGCAGCCAGAACCCCACTAGCGGGGGGGCCCCAGATACGCAGTATTTT
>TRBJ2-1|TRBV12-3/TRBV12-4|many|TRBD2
CASSSRQTSGGHEQFF
TGTGCCAGCAGTTCCCGACAGACTAGCGGGGGTCATGAGCAGTTCTTC
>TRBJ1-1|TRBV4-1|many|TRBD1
CASSQEDRESEAFF
TGCGCCAGCAGCCAAGAGGACAGGGAATCTGAAGCTTTCTTT
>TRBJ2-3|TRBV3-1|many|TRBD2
CASSPVAGGAGDTQYF
TGTGCCAGCAGCCCTGTGGCCGGGGGGGCAGGAGATACGCAGTATTTT